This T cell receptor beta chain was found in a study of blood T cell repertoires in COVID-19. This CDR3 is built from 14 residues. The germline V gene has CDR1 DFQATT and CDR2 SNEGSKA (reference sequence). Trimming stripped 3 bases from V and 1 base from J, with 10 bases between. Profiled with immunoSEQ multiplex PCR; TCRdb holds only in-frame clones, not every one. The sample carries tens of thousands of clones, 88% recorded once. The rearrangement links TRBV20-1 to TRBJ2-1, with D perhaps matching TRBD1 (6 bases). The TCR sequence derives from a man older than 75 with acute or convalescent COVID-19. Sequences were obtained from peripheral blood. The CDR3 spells CSASARGSYNEQFF. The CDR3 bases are TGCAGTGCTAGTGCCAGGGGTTCCTACAATGAGCAGTTCTTC.